This T cell receptor beta chain was identified during a study of cytomegalovirus exposure and HLA in healthy donors. Study-level background: Of several hundred genotyped donors, about 80% clustered with self-reported Caucasian donors.

Study-wide results and limits: Researchers counted 150 to 200 TCR beta chains as cytomegalovirus-associated. An ancestry cluster, one associated with Asian ancestry, reportedly showed fewer N-insertions than the approximately 670-donor mean in a later analysis. In a later analysis, at a false discovery rate of 0.05, some 15,000 TCR beta sequences were associated with HLA alleles.

Trimming pared 0 bases from V and 7 bases from J, leaving 12 bases between. Per germline, CDR1 MRHNA and CDR2 SNTAGT. CDR3 size: 15 residues. A note on this clone: Its antigen remains unknown.

PCR used 60 Vbeta primers and 13 Jbeta primers. Measured with immunoSEQ multiplex PCR; TCRdb has only the in-frame clones, and not every one. The sample consists of a few hundred thousand clones, about 82% of them appearing once. The material sequenced was PBMCs. This receptor was identified in a young man in good health and CMV-seronegative. V is TRBV6-4 and J is TRBJ2-2; the D gene is possibly TRBD2 (7 bases). CDR3 sequence reads: CASSDSSGGLGELFF. The CDR3 nucleotides read TGTGCCAGCAGTGACTCTTCCGGGGGGCTCGGGGAGCTGTTTTTT.